The sample holds a few counts of the clone carrying this T cell receptor beta chain. As yet, its antigen is unknown. The sample belongs to a study of CD8 T cells in ankylosing spondylitis. The CDR3 sequence is 14 residues long. With 6 bases removed from V and 4 bases from J, the gap between germline ends came to 15 bases. TCRdb re-analysed the 5' RACE reads in MiXCR, keeping a single row per CDR3 protein. The sample records about 200,000 distinct CDR3 sequences, 10% to 15% being singletons. Study results and caveats: Disease-linked clones reportedly concentrated significantly in matched ankylosing spondylitis synovial fluid. Certain motif variants had earlier appeared in reactive arthritis synovial fluid and blood. Blood of patients with ankylosing spondylitis appeared to be characterized by a TCR beta motif of about eight highly homologous variants.

The specimen sequenced was blood, either unsorted or a sorted T cell fraction (not recorded which). The J gene is TRBJ1-1, the V gene TRBV12-3 or TRBV12-4; no reliable D call. The receptor was derived from a male donor with ankylosing spondylitis or in good health (not recorded which). DNA for the CDR3: TGTGCCAGCAGGCCTGGGATGGGGAGCACTGAAGCTTTCTTT. This sequence encodes CASRPGMGSTEAFF.